This T cell receptor (beta chain) was obtained from a study of monozygotic twins with inflammatory bowel disease. Study-level findings and limits: The study found lower TCRbeta diversity (inverse Simpson) in IBD patients than in healthy co-twins. Similarity of repertoires did not differ between concordant and discordant twins, possibly from limited power. Different subtypes (of T cells) could not be told apart from one another.

For this clonotype: Its antigen is unknown.

Per TCR library, approximately 3,800 ng of total RNA was used. TCRdb re-called the 5' RACE reads; one entry per CDR3 protein, DNA not given. The ten most abundant clones cover approximately 2.8% of a sample with fewer than 200,000 distinct CDR3 sequences. The CDR3 has 15 residues. Germline-derived CDR1 and CDR2 are SGHVS and FQNEAQ. The TCR originated in a human donor with ulcerative colitis or Crohn's disease, or a healthy co-twin of an affected twin (not recorded which). The sample comprised blood. The chain links TRBV7-8 to TRBJ2-2; TCRdb lists TRBD1, though no DNA is available to test this call. The CDR3 sequence is CASSLAGGGAGELFF.